This TCR beta chain derives from a study of T cells in Graves' hyperthyroidism and ophthalmopathy. It was RNA transcripts that yielded the amplified TCR beta CDR3 regions. The TCR CDR3 was amplified in a first-round RT-PCR using the HTBI primer set. From the multiplex PCR reads, TCRdb called clonotypes with MiXCR, one entry per CDR3 protein. The sample has about 530,000 distinct CDR3 sequences; 17% are singletons. Investigators excluded patients with uncontrolled infection, other autoimmune disease, pregnancy or lactation. Diagnoses used clinical symptoms, serum thyroxine and TRAb, thyroid ultrasound and orbital computed tomography. The CDR3 consists of 15 residues. Trimming shortened V by 5 bases and J by 4 bases, and 17 bases separated the two germline ends. Germline V gives CDR1 MNHEY, CDR2 SVGEGT. As to this clonotype: Antigen: not known.

Whole-study findings and limits: Using 13 V-J features, a model discriminated ophthalmopathy from stable hyperthyroidism. The model anticipated ophthalmopathy a median about six months pre-onset.

The sample taken for sequencing was blood. This clonotype was obtained from a woman between 18 and 29 years old with Graves' ophthalmopathy. The genes are TRBV6-2 or TRBV6-3 and TRBJ1-1, with unresolved D. CDR3 in amino acids: CASSPHGILGTEAFF. The CDR3 DNA sequence: TGTGCCAGCAGTCCCCACGGCATCCTGGGCACTGAAGCTTTCTTT.